This T cell receptor beta chain originates from a study of OX40 agonist ivuxolimab in advanced cancers. The CDR3 is 21 amino acids. A remark on this clone: Its matching antigen is unknown.

Enrollment shut out patients with autoimmune disease history or systemic immunosuppression. Findings and caveats of the study: CD4+ T cells averaged fewer expanded clones than CD8+ T cells. Compared with others, partial responders at 0.1-3.0 mg/kg displayed clonal expansion among the lowest. Several nonresponders also turned out to have low normalized T-cell clonal expansion.

Sequencing used immunoSEQ multiplex PCR; TCRdb keeps in-frame clones, though not all of them. The table lists some 58,000 clones, roughly nine tenths of them singletons, with around 2% in the top ten. The TCR sequence derives from an adult with an advanced solid tumor such as melanoma, head and neck, liver or kidney cancer. This chain connects TRBV12-1 to TRBJ2-4; whether TRBD2, the table's D call, matches the DNA was not checked. TRBV12-1 constitutes a pseudogene. The source material was CD4+ or CD8+ T cells sorted from blood, sampled in a trial of the OX40 agonist ivuxolimab. The CDR3 coding sequence is TGTGCCAGCAGCTTTATAGCGGGGATCGCGACGGAAAGACTAGCCAAAAACATTCAGTACTTC. It translates to CASSFIAGIATERLAKNIQYF.